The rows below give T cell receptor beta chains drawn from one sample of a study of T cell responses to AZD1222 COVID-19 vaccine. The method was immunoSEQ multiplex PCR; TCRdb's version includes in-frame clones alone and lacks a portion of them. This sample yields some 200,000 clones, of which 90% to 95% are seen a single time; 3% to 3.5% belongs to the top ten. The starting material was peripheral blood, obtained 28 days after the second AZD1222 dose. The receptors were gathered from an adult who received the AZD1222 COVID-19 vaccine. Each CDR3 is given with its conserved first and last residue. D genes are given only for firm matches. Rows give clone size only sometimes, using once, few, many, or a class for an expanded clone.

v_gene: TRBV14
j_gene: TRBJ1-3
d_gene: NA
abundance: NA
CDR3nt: TGTGCCAGCAGCCAAGTAGGGTCTGGAAACACCATATATTTT
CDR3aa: CASSQVGSGNTIYF

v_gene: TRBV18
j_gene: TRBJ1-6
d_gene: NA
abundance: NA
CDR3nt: TGTGCCAGCTCACCAGGGGCCGAGAGGCCGCTCCACTTT
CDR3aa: CASSPGAERPLHF

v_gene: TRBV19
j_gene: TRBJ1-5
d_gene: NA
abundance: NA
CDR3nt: TGTGCCAGTAGTATCTCCAGTTATAGCAATCAGCCCCAGCATTTT
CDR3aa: CASSISSYSNQPQHF

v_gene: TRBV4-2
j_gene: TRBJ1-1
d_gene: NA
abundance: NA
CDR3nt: TGTGCCAGCAGCCAAGGGGAGGGTGCGGGCACTGAAGCTTTCTTT
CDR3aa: CASSQGEGAGTEAFF

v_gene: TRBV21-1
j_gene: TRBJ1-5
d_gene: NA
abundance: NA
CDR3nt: TGTGCCAGCAGCAAAGGGCGCCCCAGCAATCAGCCCCAGCATTTT
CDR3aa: CASSKGRPSNQPQHF

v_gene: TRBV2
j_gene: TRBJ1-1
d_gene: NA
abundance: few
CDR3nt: TGTGCCAGCGTATCAACAGAGATGAACACTGAAGCTTTCTTT
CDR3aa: CASVSTEMNTEAFF

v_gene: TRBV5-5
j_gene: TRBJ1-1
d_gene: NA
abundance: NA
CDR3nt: TGTGCCAGCAGTTTTGCTGGACAGATGAACACTGAAGCTTTCTTT
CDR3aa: CASSFAGQMNTEAFF

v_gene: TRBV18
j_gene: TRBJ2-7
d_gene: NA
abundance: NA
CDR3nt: TGTGCCAGCTCACCACCGATCGGGGGATACGAGCAGTACTTC
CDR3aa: CASSPPIGGYEQYF

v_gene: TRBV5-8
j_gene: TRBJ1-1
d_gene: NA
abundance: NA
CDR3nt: TGTGCCCGGGGGAGGGGGGCCTTGAACACTGAAGCTTTCTTT
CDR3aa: CARGRGALNTEAFF

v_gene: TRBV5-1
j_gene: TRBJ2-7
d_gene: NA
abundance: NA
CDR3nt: TGCGCCAGCAGCTTTGGGACGGCCTACGAGCAGTACTTC
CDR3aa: CASSFGTAYEQYF

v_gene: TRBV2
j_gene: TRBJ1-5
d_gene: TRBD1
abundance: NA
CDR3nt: TGTGCCAGCAGTGGACAGGGGGCAACGCAGCCCCAGCATTTT
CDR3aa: CASSGQGATQPQHF

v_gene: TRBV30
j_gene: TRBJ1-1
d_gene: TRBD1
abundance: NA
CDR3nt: TGTGCCTTTGACAGGGGGATAAACACTGAAGCTTTCTTT
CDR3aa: CAFDRGINTEAFF

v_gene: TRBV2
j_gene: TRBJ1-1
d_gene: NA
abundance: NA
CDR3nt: TGTGCCAGCAGTTCCGAGGGGCGGACTGAAGCTTTCTTT
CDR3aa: CASSSEGRTEAFF

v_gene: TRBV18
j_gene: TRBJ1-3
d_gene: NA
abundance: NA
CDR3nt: TGTGCCAGCTCTCAAGGGGTTCCTGGAAACACCATATATTTT
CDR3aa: CASSQGVPGNTIYF

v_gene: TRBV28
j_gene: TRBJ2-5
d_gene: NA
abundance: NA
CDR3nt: TGTGCCAGCAGTTTGGGTCCGAACAGGGCTAAAGAGACCCAGTACTTC
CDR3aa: CASSLGPNRAKETQYF

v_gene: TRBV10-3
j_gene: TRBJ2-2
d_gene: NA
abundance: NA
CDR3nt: TGTGCCATCAGGGGAGAGGGTTCCGGGGAGCTGTTTTTT
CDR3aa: CAIRGEGSGELFF